These T cell receptor beta chains were read from a single sample in a study of cytomegalovirus exposure and HLA in healthy donors. Clones were read by immunoSEQ multiplex PCR, and TCRdb kept only the in-frame ones, dropping some. Here the sample spans some 130,000 clones, about 76% being singletons. The specimen was PBMCs. Source of these receptors: a female donor in good health and CMV-seronegative. Each CDR3 is given without its conserved first and last residue.

V gene: TRBV4-3
CDR3 length: 13
J gene: TRBJ2-7
CDR3 protein: ASSQGPGVSYEQY

V gene: TRBV5-4
CDR3 length: 13
J gene: TRBJ2-2
CDR3 protein: ASSGAGIYTGELF

V gene: TRBV29-1
CDR3 length: 10
J gene: TRBJ2-7
CDR3 protein: SVEGGVGEQY

V gene: TRBV10-3
CDR3 length: 11
J gene: TRBJ1-5
CDR3 protein: AIRDRHGQPQH

V gene: TRBV19
CDR3 length: 13
J gene: TRBJ2-1
CDR3 protein: ASREGAASYNEQF

V gene: TRBV27
CDR3 length: 12
J gene: TRBJ2-7
CDR3 protein: ASSAQGATYEQY

V gene: TRBV7-9
CDR3 length: 9
J gene: TRBJ1-2
CDR3 protein: ASTTGYGYT

V gene: TRBV7-2
CDR3 length: 11
J gene: TRBJ1-1
CDR3 protein: ASSPLVNTEAF

V gene: TRBV9
CDR3 length: 13
J gene: TRBJ2-7
CDR3 protein: ASSVGGQGAHEQY

V gene: TRBV4-1
CDR3 length: 13
J gene: TRBJ1-5
CDR3 protein: ASSQDLNSNQPQH

V gene: TRBV9
CDR3 length: 15
J gene: TRBJ2-1
CDR3 protein: ASSVNQGGLDYNEQF

V gene: TRBV6-5
CDR3 length: 14
J gene: TRBJ1-2
CDR3 protein: ASSYSSGSTNYGYT

V gene: TRBV28
CDR3 length: 14
J gene: TRBJ2-1
CDR3 protein: ASSSTDSGAYNEQF

V gene: TRBV5-4
CDR3 length: 13
J gene: TRBJ2-3
CDR3 protein: ASNPGGASTDTQY

V gene: TRBV7-9
CDR3 length: 12
J gene: TRBJ2-3
CDR3 protein: ASQREEGTDTQY

V gene: TRBV6-5
CDR3 length: 12
J gene: TRBJ1-1
CDR3 protein: ASSYSHRDTEAF

V gene: TRBV7-6
CDR3 length: 12
J gene: TRBJ2-1
CDR3 protein: ASSLLNSGGEQF

V gene: TRBV27
CDR3 length: 11
J gene: TRBJ2-7
CDR3 protein: ASSFGVAYEQY

V gene: TRBV10-3
CDR3 length: 18
J gene: TRBJ2-2
CDR3 protein: AISDTGLAGGPPGTGELF

V gene: TRBV12-5
CDR3 length: 13
J gene: TRBJ2-1
CDR3 protein: ASGRTGTGGVEQF

V gene: TRBV7-9
CDR3 length: 13
J gene: TRBJ2-5
CDR3 protein: ASSPGTGRVETQY

V gene: TRBV6-5
CDR3 length: 12
J gene: TRBJ1-1
CDR3 protein: ASSDRGTATEAF

V gene: TRBV7-7
CDR3 length: 15
J gene: TRBJ2-2
CDR3 protein: ASSLELVGPNTGELF

V gene: TRBV7-2
CDR3 length: 12
J gene: TRBJ2-7
CDR3 protein: ASSLGATRYEQY

V gene: TRBV27
CDR3 length: 15
J gene: TRBJ1-5
CDR3 protein: ASSFEPRTDLNQPQH

V gene: TRBV2
CDR3 length: 12
J gene: TRBJ1-4
CDR3 protein: ASSPMALREKLF

V gene: TRBV5-6
CDR3 length: 14
J gene: TRBJ1-6
CDR3 protein: ASSPGQGRYNSPLH

V gene: TRBV27
CDR3 length: 13
J gene: TRBJ1-2
CDR3 protein: ASANLGTDNYGYT

V gene: TRBV5-7
CDR3 length: 13
J gene: TRBJ1-6
CDR3 protein: ASSQGSPYNSPLH

V gene: TRBV30
CDR3 length: 12
J gene: TRBJ2-3
CDR3 protein: AWTWRGGTDTQY

V gene: TRBV5-4
CDR3 length: 11
J gene: TRBJ1-1
CDR3 protein: ASSFAGATEAF

V gene: TRBV19
CDR3 length: 12
J gene: TRBJ1-2
CDR3 protein: ASSPRGGNYGYT

V gene: TRBV25-1
CDR3 length: 14
J gene: TRBJ2-2
CDR3 protein: ASSRITGVNTGELF

V gene: TRBV11-3
CDR3 length: 13
J gene: TRBJ2-7
CDR3 protein: ATRAGGGTIYEQY

V gene: TRBV29-1
CDR3 length: 9
J gene: TRBJ1-3
CDR3 protein: SVGQLNTIY

V gene: TRBV29-1
CDR3 length: 13
J gene: TRBJ2-1
CDR3 protein: SVEEGQPYGGEQF

V gene: TRBV7-9
CDR3 length: 14
J gene: TRBJ1-3
CDR3 protein: ASSRSGRGTGNTIY

V gene: TRBV28
CDR3 length: 15
J gene: TRBJ1-3
CDR3 protein: ASSFHQYRRPGNTIY

V gene: TRBV15
CDR3 length: 13
J gene: TRBJ1-1
CDR3 protein: ATSRDEGEDTEAF

V gene: TRBV20-1
CDR3 length: 9
J gene: TRBJ2-5
CDR3 protein: SGGVQETQY